The clone carrying this T cell receptor (beta chain) was counted at least ten times. Antigen unknown. A second about 7 to 12 cycle PCR used barcoded and J-beta primers. MiXCR was run by TCRdb on the 5' RACE reads, yielding one entry per CDR3 protein. The table shows roughly 1,300,000 distinct CDR3 sequences, with approximately 60% occurring only once. These data belong to a study of blood T cells in healthy people across ages. Study-wide findings and caveats: Getting older went along with TCR beta diversity per million T cells dropping roughly linearly.

It was around 10 milliliters of peripheral blood that were drawn from each donor. Total RNA amounts of at least 5.5 micrograms were extracted per sample. Germline CDR1 reads SQVTM; CDR2 reads ANQGSEA. Trimming removed 6 bases from V and 9 bases from J; junction bases left unmatched: 3. This CDR3 is 11 amino acids long. Sequenced input: blood. The chain is built from TRBV29-1 and TRBJ2-1; 9 positions match TRBD1. The TCR was taken from a man aged 18 to 30 in good health. DNA for the CDR3: TGCAGCGTAGGACAGGGGTCTGAGCAGTTCTTC. This translates into CSVGQGSEQFF.